This T cell receptor (beta chain) was recovered during a study of blood T cells in healthy people across ages. Study background: Per every two T cells, about one barcoded beta molecule was captured by template switching.

A second PCR of about 7 to 12 cycles used a sample-barcoded 5' primer and a J-beta primer mix. TCRdb called the 5' RACE reads again in MiXCR, with one record for every CDR3 protein. The repertoire consists of 1 million or so distinct CDR3 sequences, with over 35% occurring once and the leading ten covering approximately 20%. The donors, aged about 6 to 100, were healthy Caucasians from Russia. No fewer than 7 million PBMCs went into each sample. V dropped 2 bases and J dropped 7 bases, with 12 bases sitting between them. Germline V gene sequence: CDR1 SQVTM, CDR2 ANQGSEA. This CDR3 is built from 13 residues.

The sample taken for sequencing was blood. This receptor was identified in a woman aged 55-75 years in good health. This chain joins TRBV29-1 and TRBJ1-5; D is unresolved. The CDR3 is CSVEISGQQPQHF. The CDR3 DNA follows: TGCAGCGTTGAAATCAGTGGGCAACAGCCCCAGCATTTT.